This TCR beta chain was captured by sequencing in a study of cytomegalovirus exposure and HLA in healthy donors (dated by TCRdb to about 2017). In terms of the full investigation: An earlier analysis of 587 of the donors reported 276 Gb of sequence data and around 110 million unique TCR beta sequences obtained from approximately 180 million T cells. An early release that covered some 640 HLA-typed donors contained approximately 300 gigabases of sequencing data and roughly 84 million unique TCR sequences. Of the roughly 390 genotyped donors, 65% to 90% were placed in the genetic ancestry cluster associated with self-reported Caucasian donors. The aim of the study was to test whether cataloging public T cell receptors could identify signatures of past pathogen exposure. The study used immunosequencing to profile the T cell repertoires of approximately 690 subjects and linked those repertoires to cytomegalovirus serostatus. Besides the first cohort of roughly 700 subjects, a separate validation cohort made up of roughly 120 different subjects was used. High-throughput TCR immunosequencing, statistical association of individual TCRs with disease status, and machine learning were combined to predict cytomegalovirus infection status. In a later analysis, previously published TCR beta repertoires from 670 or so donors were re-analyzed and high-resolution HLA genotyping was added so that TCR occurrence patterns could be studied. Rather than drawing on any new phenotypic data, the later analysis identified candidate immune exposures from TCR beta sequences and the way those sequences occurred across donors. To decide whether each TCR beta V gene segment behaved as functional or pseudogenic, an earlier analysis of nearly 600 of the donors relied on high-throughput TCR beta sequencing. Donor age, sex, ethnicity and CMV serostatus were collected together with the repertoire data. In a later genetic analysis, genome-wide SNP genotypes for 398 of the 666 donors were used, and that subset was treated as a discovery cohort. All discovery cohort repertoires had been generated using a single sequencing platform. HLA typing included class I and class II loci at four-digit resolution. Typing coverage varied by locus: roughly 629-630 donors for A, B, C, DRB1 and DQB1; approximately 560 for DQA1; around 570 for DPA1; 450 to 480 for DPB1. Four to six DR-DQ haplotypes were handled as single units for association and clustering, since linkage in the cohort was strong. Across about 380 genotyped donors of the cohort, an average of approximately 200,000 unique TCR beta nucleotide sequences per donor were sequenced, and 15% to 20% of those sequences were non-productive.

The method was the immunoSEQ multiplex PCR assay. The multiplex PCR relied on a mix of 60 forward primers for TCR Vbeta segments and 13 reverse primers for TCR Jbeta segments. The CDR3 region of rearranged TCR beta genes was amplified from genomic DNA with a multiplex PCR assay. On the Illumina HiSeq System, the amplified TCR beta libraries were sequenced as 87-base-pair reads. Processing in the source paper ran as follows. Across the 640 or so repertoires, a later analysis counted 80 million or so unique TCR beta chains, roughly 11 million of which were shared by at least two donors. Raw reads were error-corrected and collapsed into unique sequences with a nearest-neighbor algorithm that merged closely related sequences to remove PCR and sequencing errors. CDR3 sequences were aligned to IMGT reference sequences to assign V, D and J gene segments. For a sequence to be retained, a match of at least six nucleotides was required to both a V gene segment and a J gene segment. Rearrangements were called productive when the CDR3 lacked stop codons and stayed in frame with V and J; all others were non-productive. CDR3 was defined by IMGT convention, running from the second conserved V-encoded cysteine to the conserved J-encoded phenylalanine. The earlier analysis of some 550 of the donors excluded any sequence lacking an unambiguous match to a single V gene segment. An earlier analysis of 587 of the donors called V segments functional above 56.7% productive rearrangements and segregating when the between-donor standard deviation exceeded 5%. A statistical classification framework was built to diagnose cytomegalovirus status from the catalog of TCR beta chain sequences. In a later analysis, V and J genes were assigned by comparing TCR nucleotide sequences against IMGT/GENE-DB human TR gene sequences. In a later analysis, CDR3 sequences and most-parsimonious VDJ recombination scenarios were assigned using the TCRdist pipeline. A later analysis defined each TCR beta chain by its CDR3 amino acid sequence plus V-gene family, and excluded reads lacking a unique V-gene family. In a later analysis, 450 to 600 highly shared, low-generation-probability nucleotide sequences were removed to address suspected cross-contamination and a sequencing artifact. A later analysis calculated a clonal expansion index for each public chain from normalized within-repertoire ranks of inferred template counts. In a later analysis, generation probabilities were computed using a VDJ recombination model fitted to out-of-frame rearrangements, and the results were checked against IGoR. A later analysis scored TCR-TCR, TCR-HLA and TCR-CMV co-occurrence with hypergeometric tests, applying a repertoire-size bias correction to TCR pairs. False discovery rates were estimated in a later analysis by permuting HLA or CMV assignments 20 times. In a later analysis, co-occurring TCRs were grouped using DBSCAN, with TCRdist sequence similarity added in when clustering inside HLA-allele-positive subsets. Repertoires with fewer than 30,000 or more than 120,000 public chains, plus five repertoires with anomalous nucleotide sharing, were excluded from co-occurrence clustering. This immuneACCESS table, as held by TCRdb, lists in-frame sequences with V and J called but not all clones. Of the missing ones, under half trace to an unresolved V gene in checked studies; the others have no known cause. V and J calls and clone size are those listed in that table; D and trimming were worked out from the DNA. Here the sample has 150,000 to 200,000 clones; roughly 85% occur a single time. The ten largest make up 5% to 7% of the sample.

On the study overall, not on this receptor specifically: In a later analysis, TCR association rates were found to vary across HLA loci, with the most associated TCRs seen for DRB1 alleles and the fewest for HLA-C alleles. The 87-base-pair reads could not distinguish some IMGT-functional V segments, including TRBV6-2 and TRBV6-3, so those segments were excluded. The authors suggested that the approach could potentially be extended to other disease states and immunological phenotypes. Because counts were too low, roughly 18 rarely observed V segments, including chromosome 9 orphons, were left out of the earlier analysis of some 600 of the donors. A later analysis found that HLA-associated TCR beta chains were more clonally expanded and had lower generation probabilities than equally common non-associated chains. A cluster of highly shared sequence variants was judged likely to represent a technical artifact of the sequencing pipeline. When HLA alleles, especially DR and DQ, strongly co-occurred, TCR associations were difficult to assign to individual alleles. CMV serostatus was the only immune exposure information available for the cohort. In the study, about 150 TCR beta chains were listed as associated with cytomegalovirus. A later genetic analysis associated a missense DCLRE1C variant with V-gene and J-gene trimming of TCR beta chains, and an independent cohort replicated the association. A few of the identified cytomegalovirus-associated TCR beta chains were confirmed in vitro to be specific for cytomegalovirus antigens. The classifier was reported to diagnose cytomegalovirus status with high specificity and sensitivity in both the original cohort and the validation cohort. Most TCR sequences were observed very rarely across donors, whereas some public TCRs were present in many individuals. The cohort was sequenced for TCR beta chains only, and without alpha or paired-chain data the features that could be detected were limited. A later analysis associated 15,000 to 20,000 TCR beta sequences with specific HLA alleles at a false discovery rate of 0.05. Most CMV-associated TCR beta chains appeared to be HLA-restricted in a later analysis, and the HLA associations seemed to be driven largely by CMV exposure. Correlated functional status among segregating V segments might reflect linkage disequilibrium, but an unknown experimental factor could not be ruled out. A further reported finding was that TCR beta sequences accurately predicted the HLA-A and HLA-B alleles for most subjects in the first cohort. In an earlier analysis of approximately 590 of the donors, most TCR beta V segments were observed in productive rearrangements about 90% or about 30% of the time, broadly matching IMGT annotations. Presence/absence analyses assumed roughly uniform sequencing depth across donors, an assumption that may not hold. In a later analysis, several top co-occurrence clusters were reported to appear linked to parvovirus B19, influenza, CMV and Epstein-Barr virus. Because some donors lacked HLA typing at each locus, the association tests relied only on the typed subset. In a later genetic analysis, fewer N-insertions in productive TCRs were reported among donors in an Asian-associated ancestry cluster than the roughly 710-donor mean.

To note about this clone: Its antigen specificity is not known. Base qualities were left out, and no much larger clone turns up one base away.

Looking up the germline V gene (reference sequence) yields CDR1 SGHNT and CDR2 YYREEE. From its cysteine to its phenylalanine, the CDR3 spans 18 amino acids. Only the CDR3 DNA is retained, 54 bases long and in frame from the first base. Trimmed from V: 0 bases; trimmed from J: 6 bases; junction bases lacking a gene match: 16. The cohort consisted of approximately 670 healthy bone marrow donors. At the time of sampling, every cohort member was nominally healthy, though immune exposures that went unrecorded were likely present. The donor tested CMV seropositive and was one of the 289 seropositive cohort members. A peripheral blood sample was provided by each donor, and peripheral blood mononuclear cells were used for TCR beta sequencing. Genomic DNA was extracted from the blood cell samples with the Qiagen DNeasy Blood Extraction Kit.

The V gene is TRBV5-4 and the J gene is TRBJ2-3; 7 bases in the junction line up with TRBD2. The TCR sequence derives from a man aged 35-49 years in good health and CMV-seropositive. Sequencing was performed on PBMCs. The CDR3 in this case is CASSLAEVGLVGGDTQYF. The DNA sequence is TGTGCCAGCAGCTTGGCCGAGGTTGGACTAGTGGGAGGGGATACGCAGTATTTT.